The 21 T cell receptor beta chains given below trace back to one sample, sequenced in a study of T-cell reconstitution after alpha-beta-depleted transplantation in children. A TCRbeta library incorporating unique molecular identifiers was prepared. TCRdb independently ran MiXCR on the PCR reads; one entry per CDR3 protein. Of about 640,000 distinct CDR3 sequences in the sample, roughly 15% were seen once. Sequences were derived from PBMCs from the stem cell graft donor, sampled from the stem cell graft. These receptors came from a human donor who donated a stem cell graft to a child with acute myeloid leukemia.

J is TRBJ2-5 and V is TRBV11-2; 9 bases are a match to TRBD1. CDR1 is SGHAT and CDR2 is FQNNGV in the germline V gene. CDR3 length: 15 residues. J lost 5 bases, V lost 1 base, and 5 bases had no gene match. As DNA, the CDR3 is TGTGCCAGCAGCTTAGGGACAGGGGAATTGGAGACCCAGTACTTC. Amino acids: CASSLGTGELETQYF.

This rearrangement joins TRBV29-1 to TRBJ2-3, with TRBD2 matching over 13 bases. V dropped 4 bases and J dropped 5; count of bases not matched to a gene: 9. This CDR3 has 16 residues. The V gene's germline CDR1 is SQVTM and CDR2 ANQGSEA. Here the CDR3 reads CSVGALRLAGGDTQYF. CDR3 nucleotide sequence: TGCAGCGTTGGAGCCCTGAGACTAGCGGGGGGAGATACGCAGTATTTT.

The chain joins TRBV7-9 to TRBJ2-5, with a possible D match to TRBD1 (7 bases). This CDR3 contains 15 residues. Germline V gives CDR1 SEHNR, CDR2 FQNEAQ (reference sequence). Trimming shortened V by 4 bases and J by 5 bases, and 17 bases separated the two germline ends. CDR3 DNA sequence: TGTGCCAGCAGCTCCAGGGGGGCACTGGTTGAGACCCAGTACTTC. Translating gives CASSSRGALVETQYF.

This clonotype has just a few counts. The gene calls are TRBV12-3 or TRBV12-4 and TRBJ1-1; no firm D call. This CDR3 comprises 14 residues. V was trimmed by 5 bases and J by 1 base, leaving 11 bases between them. Here the CDR3 DNA reads TGTGCCAGCAGTCCAAAGAAGGGGAACACTGAAGCTTTCTTT. Residues: CASSPKKGNTEAFF.

As to this clonotype: The junction and the germline gene differ at one end; a read error may be behind it. The chain links TRBV20-1 to TRBJ1-5; no clear D gene. The CDR3 is made up of 16 amino acids. Germline lookup yields CDR1 DFQATT and CDR2 SNEGSKA (reference sequence). The CDR3 DNA reads TGCAGTGCGAGAGGCCCCGGAGGGCATAGCAATCAGCCCCAGCATTTT. It translates to CSARGPGGHSNQPQHF.

The sample holds a few counts of this clonotype. V gene TRBV25-1 combines with J gene TRBJ1-1, with D uncertain. The V gene's germline CDR1 is MGHDK and CDR2 SYGVNS. This CDR3 region has 16 residues. Trimming took off 1 base at V and 0 bases at J, with 12 bases between the two ends. This CDR3 is CASSEFSLPMNTEAFF. CDR3 bases: TGTGCCAGCAGTGAATTCAGTCTCCCCATGAACACTGAAGCTTTCTTT.

This clonotype was seen a few times. This rearrangement joins TRBV7-9 to TRBJ2-7, with a tentative D call TRBD2 (7 bases). Germline CDR1 and CDR2: SEHNR and FQNEAQ (reference sequence). The CDR3 is made up of 14 amino acids. The V gene lost 3 bases and the J gene lost 6 bases, with 15 bases spanning the gap. Here the CDR3 reads CASSLGSRGAEQYF. The CDR3 DNA is TGTGCCAGCAGCTTGGGTTCCCGGGGGGCCGAGCAGTACTTC.

Concerning this clonotype itself: This may stem from a read error, because a much larger clone lies one nucleotide away. The rearrangement links TRBV20-1 to TRBJ1-1; 7 bases agree with TRBD1. The CDR3 covers 15 residues. Per germline, CDR1 DFQATT and CDR2 SNEGSKA (reference sequence). Trimming cost V 3 bases and J 12 bases; bases outside gene matches: 19. The CDR3: CSASDLGRRGRETFF. CDR3 DNA sequence: TGCAGTGCTAGTGATCTCGGGCGTAGGGGGCGAGAGACTTTCTTT.

This clonotype has at least ten counts. An end of the junction does not agree with germline; a read error may underlie this. The genes are TRBV7-2 and TRBJ1-1, with D unclear. There are 14 residues in the CDR3. CDR1 is SGHTA, CDR2 FQGNSA, per germline. As DNA, the CDR3 is TGTGCCAGCAGCCTAGCCGGAACGAACACTGAAGCTTTCTTT. Amino acids: CASSLAGTNTEAFF.

This clonotype occurred many times. This chain uses TRBV7-2 with TRBJ2-3, with D perhaps matching TRBD1 or TRBD2 (5 bases each). The V gene lost 1 base and the J gene lost 1 base, with 9 bases spanning the gap. The V gene's germline CDR1 is SGHTA and CDR2 FQGNSA. CDR3 size: 15 residues. CDR3 amino acids: CASSLGPGRTDTQYF. CDR3 bases: TGTGCCAGCAGCTTAGGCCCGGGGCGCACAGATACGCAGTATTTT.

The rearrangement joins TRBV5-1 to TRBJ2-6, with 7 bases identical to TRBD1. CDR3 length: 16 amino acids. CDR1 is SGHRS and CDR2 is YFSETQ in the germline V gene. With V trimmed by 8 bases and J by 0 bases, 8 bases remained unmatched. The CDR3 nucleotides read TGCGCCAGTTACCCGGGACAGATCTCTGGGGCCAACGTCCTGACTTTC. Its translation is CASYPGQISGANVLTF.

Ten or more counts support this clonotype. CDR3 in DNA: TGTGCCAGCAGCCTCGACAGGGCCAATGAAAAACTGTTTTTT. Translating it yields CASSLDRANEKLFF. This chain connects TRBV7-3 to TRBJ1-4, with 7 positions matching TRBD1. Trimming at V came to 5 bases and at J to 5 bases, leaving 5 bases not matched to a gene. Germline V gene lookup returns CDR1 SGHTA and CDR2 FQGTGA. CDR3 length equals 14 residues.

In its sample, this clonotype was seen many times. This chain uses TRBV24-1 with TRBJ2-1; TRBD2 aligns across 10 bases. Losses at the gene ends were 5 bases for V and 7 bases for J; bases not matched to a gene: 10. Germline values: CDR1 KGHDR, CDR2 SFDVKD. This CDR3 contains 16 residues. CDR3 sequence reads: CATSALSGGAVNEQFF. In DNA form, the CDR3 reads TGTGCCACCAGTGCCTTAAGCGGGGGGGCAGTTAATGAGCAGTTCTTC.

In this sample, this clonotype turned up once. The junction and the germline gene differ at one end; a read error may be behind it. This chain links TRBV12-3 or TRBV12-4 with TRBJ2-7, with 10 positions matching TRBD1. The CDR3 runs 19 residues. In DNA, the CDR3 is TGTACCAGCAGTTTAATTTTCCAACCGGCGGGACAGGGGCAATACGAGCAGTACTTC. It specifies CTSSLIFQPAGQGQYEQYF.

The V and J genes are TRBV10-3 and TRBJ2-3, with D uncertain. The CDR3 length is 13 residues. Germline CDR1 reads ENHRY; CDR2 reads SYGVKD. The ends were cut back, 3 bases at V and 0 bases at J, with 4 bases in the middle. The CDR3 DNA reads as TGTGCCATCAGTGAAACCAGCACAGATACGCAGTATTTT. The encoded protein is CAISETSTDTQYF.

This clonotype was picked up a small number of times. CDR3 DNA: TGTGCCAGCAGCTTAGGGAGGGACGCTGGGGCCAACGTCCTGACTTTC. It is translated as CASSLGRDAGANVLTF. The chain combines TRBV7-8 with TRBJ2-6, with a possible D match to TRBD2 (6 bases). CDR3 length: 16 residues. Trimming pared 1 base from V and 2 bases from J, leaving 9 bases between. Germline CDR1 SGHVS, CDR2 FQNEAQ.

This chain joins TRBV7-9 and TRBJ1-1; tentatively, D is TRBD1 (5 bases). Deletions cut 4 bases from V and 12 bases from J, with 18 bases between. CDR3 length equals 13 residues. CDR1 SEHNR and CDR2 FQNEAQ come from the germline V gene (reference sequence). The CDR3 DNA follows: TGTGCCAGCAGCTCCCCTGGGACGGTGATAACTTTCTTT. As protein: CASSSPGTVITFF.

The rearrangement uses TRBV3-1 and TRBJ1-1; D ambiguous. Germline CDR1 is LGHDT and CDR2 is YNNKEL (reference sequence). The CDR3 has 15 amino acids. V lost 5 bases, J lost 0 bases, and 13 bases lay in between. This chain's CDR3 is CASSSSSGLNTEAFF. DNA of the CDR3: TGTGCCAGCAGCTCAAGTTCAGGCTTGAACACTGAAGCTTTCTTT.

The V call is TRBV20-1, the J call TRBJ2-7; D possibly matches TRBD1 or TRBD2 (5 bases each). In germline, CDR1 is DFQATT, CDR2 SNEGSKA (reference sequence). V shed 3 bases and J shed 3 bases, with 12 bases lying between them. The CDR3 length is 13 residues. CDR3 sequence reads: CSARWGPSYEQYF. CDR3 bases: TGCAGTGCTAGGTGGGGACCCAGCTACGAGCAGTACTTC.

The chain joins TRBV29-1 to TRBJ2-6, with D uncertain. The CDR3 is 15 amino acids. Deletions cut 4 bases from V and 0 bases from J, with 10 bases between. Germline V gene data show CDR1 as SQVTM and CDR2 as ANQGSEA. CDR3 in DNA: TGCAGCGTTGTCTACAGTAGCTCTGGGGCCAACGTCCTGACTTTC. It codes for CSVVYSSSGANVLTF.

The V and J genes are TRBV20-1 and TRBJ2-7, with TRBD2 matching over 11 bases. CDR1 is DFQATT and CDR2 is SNEGSKA in the germline V gene (reference sequence). CDR3 length: 14 residues. V shed 5 bases, J shed 1 base, and the junction held 4 bases outside the gene matches. The CDR3 DNA follows: TGCAGTGCTGGGGGGACTAGCGGTTCCTACGAGCAGTACTTC. This codes for CSAGGTSGSYEQYF.